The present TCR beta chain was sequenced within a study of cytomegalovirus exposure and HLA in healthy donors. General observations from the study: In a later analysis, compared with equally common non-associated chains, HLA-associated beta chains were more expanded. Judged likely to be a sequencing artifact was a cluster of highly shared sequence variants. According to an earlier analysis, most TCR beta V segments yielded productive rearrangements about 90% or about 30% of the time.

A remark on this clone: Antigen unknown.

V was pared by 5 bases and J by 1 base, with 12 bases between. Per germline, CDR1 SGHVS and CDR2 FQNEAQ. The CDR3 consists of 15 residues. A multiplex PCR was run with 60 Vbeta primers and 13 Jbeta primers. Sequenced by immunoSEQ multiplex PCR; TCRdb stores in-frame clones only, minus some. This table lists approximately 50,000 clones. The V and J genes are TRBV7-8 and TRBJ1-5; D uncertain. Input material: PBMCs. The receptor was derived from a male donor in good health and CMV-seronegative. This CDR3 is CASSLGVRSNQPQHF. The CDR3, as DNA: TGTGCCAGCAGCCTAGGAGTGCGGAGCAATCAGCCCCAGCATTTT. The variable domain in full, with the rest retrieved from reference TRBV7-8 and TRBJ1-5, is GAGVSQSPRYKVAKRGQDVALRCDPISGHVSLFWYQQALGQGPEFLTYFQNEAQLDKSGLPSDRFFAERPEGSVSTLKIQRTQQEDSAVYLCASSLGVRSNQPQHFGDGTRLSIL.